The clone carrying this TCR beta chain was seen a handful of times. The J segment lost 8 bases and the V segment lost 5 bases, leaving 14 bases of the junction unmatched. Germline loops: CDR1 MGHRA, CDR2 YSYEKL. The CDR3 is 16 residues long. Source study methods: Reference gene primer amplification yielded estimated nucleated cell counts. Generated by immunoSEQ multiplex PCR, the TCRdb table keeps only in-frame clones and is missing some. That table is the source of V, J and clone size, and D and trimming were worked out from the DNA. Here the sample spans about 370,000 clones, roughly 90% being singletons. The data were taken from a study of blood T cell repertoires in COVID-19. Whole-study context: Samples representing acute and convalescent COVID-19 were sourced from the United States, Italy and Spain. PBMCs, B-cell-depleted T cells, or T cells provided the cDNA or gDNA that made up the material.

Recruited during active infection, patients (from Seattle) were subsequently followed longitudinally. V and J are TRBV4-1 and TRBJ1-2; 10 bases fit TRBD1. Sequenced material: peripheral blood. The receptor was derived from a woman aged 25 to 39 with COVID-19, enrolled during active disease. In DNA form, the CDR3 reads TGCGCCAGCAGCTTAGCACCCAGGGACAGGGGACGAGGCTACACCTTC. Amino acid sequence: CASSLAPRDRGRGYTF.